A single sample is the source of the 27 T cell receptor beta chains below, sequenced in a study of CD8+ T cells in alopecia areata. RNA, once extracted, was reverse transcribed into cDNA for use as the sequencing template. This table comes from immunoSEQ multiplex PCR, and its TCRdb copy is limited to in-frame clones, with some not included. The sample gives some 95,000 clones, less than 50% of which show up once; about 0.79% is in the top ten. The sequencing sample was made of CD4+ T cells sorted from blood. The receptors derive from a human donor with alopecia areata.

The rearrangement joins TRBV4-1 to TRBJ2-6; D could derive from TRBD1 or TRBD2 (6 bases each). Deletions cut 1 base from V and 4 bases from J, with 11 bases between. The CDR3 is 16 amino acids. From germline, CDR1 is MGHRA and CDR2 YSYEKL. This chain's CDR3 is CASSQAGASGANVLTF. CDR3 nucleotides: TGCGCCAGCAGCCAAGCGGGGGCTTCAGGGGCCAACGTCCTGACTTTC.

The chain combines TRBV9 with TRBJ2-5, with 7 bases matching TRBD2. After removal of 2 bases from V and 9 bases from J, the junction contained 7 bases not matched to a gene. This CDR3 is 13 amino acids long. CDR1 is SGDLS, CDR2 YYNGEE, per germline. The CDR3 loop is CASSVGDYLPQYF. In DNA form, the CDR3 reads TGTGCCAGCAGCGTCGGGGACTACCTACCCCAGTACTTC.

CDR3 coding DNA: TGTGCCAGTAACCTAGGAGGTCGCACCGGGGAGCTGTTTTTT. Protein product: CASNLGGRTGELFF. The chain joins TRBV11-2 to TRBJ2-2; weak D call: TRBD2 (5 bases). CDR1 SGHAT and CDR2 FQNNGV come from the germline V gene. The ends were cut back, 9 bases at V and 4 bases at J, with 15 bases in the middle. This CDR3 contains 14 residues.

The V and J genes are TRBV29-1 and TRBJ2-3, with 7 bases matching TRBD2. The V and J ends lost 7 bases and 2 bases, in that order; junction bases with no gene match: 12. The CDR3 extends over 15 amino acids. Per germline, CDR1 SQVTM and CDR2 ANQGSEA. CDR3 loop: CSGEIRAGFTDTQYF. The CDR3 coding sequence is TGCAGCGGAGAGATAAGAGCGGGGTTCACAGATACGCAGTATTTT.

The chain combines TRBV5-1 with TRBJ2-1; TRBD2 is a possible D gene (6 bases). Trimming took 5 bases from V and 8 from J, leaving 8 bases between them. The CDR3 totals 11 residues. CDR1 and CDR2 (germline): SGHRS, YFSETQ. CDR3 protein: CASRTGDEQFF. The CDR3 DNA sequence: TGCGCCAGCAGAACGGGGGATGAGCAGTTCTTC.

The table lists this clone with a few counts. The CDR3, as DNA: TGTGCCAGCAGCCGATTTTTGGACACCGGGGAGCTGTTTTTT. Translated: CASSRFLDTGELFF. The V and J genes are TRBV14 and TRBJ2-2, with no clear D. V lost 4 bases and J 3 bases, leaving 9 bases between the germline ends. Germline V gene sequence: CDR1 SGHDN, CDR2 FVKESK. This CDR3 region has 14 residues.

This clone was picked up a small number of times. The chain uses TRBV29-1 and TRBJ2-3; D possibly corresponds to TRBD2 (6 bases). Germline values: CDR1 SQVTM, CDR2 ANQGSEA. V was trimmed by 6 bases and J by 0 bases, leaving 16 bases between them. The CDR3 extends over 15 amino acids. As DNA, the CDR3 is TGCAGCGTGGATAGAGCGGGTTCTAGCACAGATACGCAGTATTTT. Encoded protein: CSVDRAGSSTDTQYF.

The rearrangement links TRBV4-2 to TRBJ2-5; D not certain. Looked up from germline, CDR1 is LGHNA and CDR2 is YNFKEQ. The ends were cut back, 4 bases at V and 0 bases at J, with 6 bases in the middle. The CDR3 has 13 residues. Here the CDR3 DNA reads TGTGCCAGCAGCCCGGATAACCAAGAGACCCAGTACTTC. This encodes CASSPDNQETQYF.

The rearrangement joins TRBV19 to TRBJ2-2; 8 bases match TRBD1. The length of the CDR3 is 14 residues. The ends lost 7 bases at V and 5 bases at J; junction bases unmatched: 6. In germline, CDR1 is LNHDA, CDR2 SQIVND (reference sequence). As DNA, the CDR3 is TGTGCCAGTACTCGACAGGGGTCTACCGGGGAGCTGTTTTTT. Encoded protein: CASTRQGSTGELFF.

The sample holds a few counts of this clone. The CDR3 DNA is TGCAGCGGTAGACAGGGACCCCACGAGCAGTACTTC. It is translated as CSGRQGPHEQYF. The chain carries TRBV29-1 and TRBJ2-7; 7 bases are shared with TRBD1. CDR1 and CDR2 (germline): SQVTM, ANQGSEA. CDR3 size: 12 residues. Trimming at V came to 7 bases and at J to 5 bases, leaving 8 bases not matched to a gene.

The chain uses TRBV11-2 and TRBJ1-2, with D uncertain. The V and J ends lost 5 bases and 0 bases respectively, with 7 bases between them. Germline V gene lookup returns CDR1 SGHAT and CDR2 FQNNGV. The CDR3 is made up of 13 amino acids. The CDR3 DNA reads TGTGCCAGCAGCCCATCGGCTAACTATGGCTACACCTTC. Translating it yields CASSPSANYGYTF. Using reference TRBV11-2 and TRBJ1-2 for the parts outside the CDR3, the full variable domain is EAGVAQSPRYKIIEKRQSVAFWCNPISGHATLYWYQQILGQGPKLLIQFQNNGVVDDSQLPKDRFSAERLKGVDSTLKIQPAKLEDSAVYLCASSPSANYGYTFGSGTRLTVV.

J is TRBJ2-5 and V is TRBV5-1; D possibly corresponds to TRBD1 (5 bases). Germline CDR1 and CDR2: SGHRS and YFSETQ. The CDR3 runs 15 residues. The ends were cut back, 0 bases at V and 5 bases at J, with 14 bases in the middle. CDR3 sequence (DNA): TGCGCCAGCAGCTTGGCCGCAGGGAAACTGGAGACCCAGTACTTC. Amino acid sequence: CASSLAAGKLETQYF.

In its sample, this clone was seen a few times. The chain joins TRBV29-1 to TRBJ2-7; TRBD1 matches at 7 bases. CDR1 is SQVTM and CDR2 is ANQGSEA in the germline V gene. This CDR3 region has 12 residues. V shed 6 bases, J shed 7 bases, and the junction held 9 bases outside the gene matches. The CDR3 nucleotides read TGCAGCGTGGGGCAGGCCAGGGGGGAGCAGTACTTC. Its protein product is CSVGQARGEQYF.

The chain links TRBV29-1 to TRBJ2-1; D might be TRBD2 (6 bases). With 3 bases removed from V and 10 bases from J, the gap between germline ends came to 16 bases. Germline-derived CDR1 and CDR2 are SQVTM and ANQGSEA. CDR3 size: 13 residues. The CDR3 DNA is TGCAGCGTTGACGGCTCGAAGGCGGGAGAGCAGTTCTTC. As protein: CSVDGSKAGEQFF.

The chain has TRBV4-1 and TRBJ2-7; D is uncertain. The CDR3 length is 14 residues. Germline assignment: CDR1 MGHRA and CDR2 YSYEKL. With 4 bases removed from V and 2 bases from J, the gap between germline ends came to 12 bases. The CDR3 DNA is TGCGCCAGCAGCCCCAGACTGAGTACCTACGAGCAGTACTTC. It encodes CASSPRLSTYEQYF.

This clone was counted a few times. The chain employs TRBV2 and TRBJ2-5; the D gene is possibly TRBD1 (6 bases). TRBJ2-7 matches the DNA end more closely, so the J call is doubtful. CDR1 and CDR2 from the germline V gene are SNHLY and FYNNEI. CDR3 length: 12 residues. DNA for the CDR3: TGTGCCAGCAGTACTGACAGGTACGAGCAGTACTTC. Protein sequence: CASSTDRYEQYF.

A note on this clone: Other nucleotide sequences in the sample specify the same CDR3. The chain has TRBV29-1 and TRBJ2-3, with 9 bases that match TRBD1. The CDR3 spans 13 residues. The germline gives CDR1 SQVTM, CDR2 ANQGSEA. Losses at the gene ends were 7 bases for V and 3 bases for J; bases not matched to a gene: 5. The CDR3 DNA is TGCAGCGCCCGACAGGGGGGAACAGATACGCAGTATTTT. The encoded protein is CSARQGGTDTQYF.

The rearrangement uses TRBV15 and TRBJ2-3; 10 bases line up with TRBD2. The CDR3 has 16 amino acids. Germline V gene lookup returns CDR1 LNHNV and CDR2 YYDKDF (reference sequence). The junction had 7 bases not matched to a gene; V was cut back by 5 bases and J by 2 bases. The CDR3 nucleotides are TGTGCCACCAGCGAGCAAACTAGCGGGGACACAGATACGCAGTATTTT. Residues: CATSEQTSGDTDTQYF.

The CDR3 bases are TGTGCCAGACGGATAGGGAACTCCTACAATGAGCAGTTCTTC. Translating it yields CARRIGNSYNEQFF. The V and J genes are TRBV2 and TRBJ2-1; D not resolved. Germline V lookup: CDR1 SNHLY, CDR2 FYNNEI. V was shortened by 9 bases and J by 0 bases, with 12 bases between the two germline ends. This CDR3 is built from 14 residues. Variable domain in full (rest from reference TRBV2 and TRBJ2-1): EPEVTQTPSHQVTQMGQEVILRCVPISNHLYFYWYRQILGQKVEFLVSFYNNEISEKSEIFDDQFSVERPDGSNFTLKIRSTKLEDSAMYFCARRIGNSYNEQFFGPGTRLTVL.

This clone was seen a handful of times. V usage is TRBV28 and J usage is TRBJ2-5, with 9 bases lining up with TRBD2. There are 17 residues in the CDR3. Germline CDR1 MDHEN, CDR2 SYDVKM. Trimming cost V 5 bases and J 4 bases; bases outside gene matches: 14. For the CDR3, the DNA is TGTGCCAGCAGTCCTATGGGTAGCGGGAGATTGGGAGAGACCCAGTACTTC. Translating gives CASSPMGSGRLGETQYF.

Only a few counts were recorded for this clone. The chain couples TRBV7-9 to TRBJ2-1; D gene unclear. CDR1 and CDR2 from the germline V gene are SEHNR and FQNEAQ (reference sequence). V was trimmed by 1 base and J by 3 bases, leaving 7 bases between them. The CDR3 spans 14 residues. CDR3 DNA sequence: TGTGCCAGCAGCTTAGTAGTGGGCTACAATGAGCAGTTCTTC. Translation: CASSLVVGYNEQFF.

Only a few counts were recorded for this clone. This chain joins TRBV2 and TRBJ2-4; D may correspond to TRBD1 or TRBD2 (5 bases each). In germline, CDR1 is SNHLY, CDR2 FYNNEI. This CDR3 region has 16 residues. Trimming stripped 5 bases from V and 7 bases from J, with 21 bases between. The CDR3 bases are TGTGCCAGCAGTAGAGAGACCGGGACGCGACTGAACATTCAGTACTTC. It specifies CASSRETGTRLNIQYF.

The genes are TRBV12-5 and TRBJ2-1, with TRBD2 as a possible D gene (7 bases). CDR3 size: 15 residues. From germline, CDR1 is LGHNT and CDR2 FRNRAP. With 5 bases removed from V and 6 bases from J, the gap between germline ends came to 17 bases. The CDR3 nucleotides read TGTGCTAGTGGTCCCCGTGGGGGGGCTGGCAATGAGCAGTTCTTC. Its translation is CASGPRGGAGNEQFF. Full variable domain (remainder filled in from reference TRBV12-5 and TRBJ2-1): DARVTQTPRHKVTEMGQEVTMRCQPILGHNTVFWYRQTMMQGLELLAYFRNRAPLDDSGMPKDRFSAEMPDATLATLKIQPSEPRDSAVYFCASGPRGGAGNEQFFGPGTRLTVL.

This chain connects TRBV7-3 to TRBJ2-2; D gene uncertain. The CDR3 totals 14 residues. The germline CDR1 and CDR2 sequences are SGHTA and FQGTGA. V was trimmed by 2 bases and J by 1 base, leaving 5 bases between them. In DNA, the CDR3 is TGTGCCAGCAGCTTATCAGTGAACACCGGGGAGCTGTTTTTT. This encodes CASSLSVNTGELFF. Together with reference TRBV7-3 and TRBJ2-2, the CDR3 gives the full variable domain: GAGVSQTPSNKVTEKGKYVELRCDPISGHTALYWYRQSLGQGPEFLIYFQGTGAADDSGLPNDRFFAVRPEGSVSTLKIQRTERGDSAVYLCASSLSVNTGELFFGEGSRLTVL.

This clone was picked up a small number of times. This chain joins TRBV18 and TRBJ1-1; D gene unclear. The CDR3 runs to 12 residues. Germline loops: CDR1 KGHSH, CDR2 LQKENI. V was cut by 3 bases and J by 1 base, with 3 bases left in between. In nucleotides, the CDR3 is TGTGCCAGCTCACCGGGGAACACTGAAGCTTTCTTT. It translates to CASSPGNTEAFF.

This clone has a single count. V gene TRBV7-2 combines with J gene TRBJ2-3, with TRBD1 as a possible D gene (5 bases). The germline V gene has CDR1 SGHTA and CDR2 FQGNSA. The CDR3 runs 14 residues. V was clipped by 3 bases and J by 4 bases, with 11 bases between them. The CDR3 is CASSFQGGADTQYF. In nucleotides, the CDR3 is TGTGCCAGCAGCTTCCAGGGTGGGGCAGATACGCAGTATTTT.

V gene TRBV30 combines with J gene TRBJ1-3; no clear D gene. V lost 5 bases to trimming and J lost 4 bases, with 6 bases between them. Germline V gives CDR1 GTSNPN, CDR2 SVGIG (reference sequence). This CDR3 has 11 residues. The CDR3 loop reads CAWAIGNTIYF. The CDR3 DNA reads TGTGCCTGGGCCATCGGAAACACCATATATTTT.